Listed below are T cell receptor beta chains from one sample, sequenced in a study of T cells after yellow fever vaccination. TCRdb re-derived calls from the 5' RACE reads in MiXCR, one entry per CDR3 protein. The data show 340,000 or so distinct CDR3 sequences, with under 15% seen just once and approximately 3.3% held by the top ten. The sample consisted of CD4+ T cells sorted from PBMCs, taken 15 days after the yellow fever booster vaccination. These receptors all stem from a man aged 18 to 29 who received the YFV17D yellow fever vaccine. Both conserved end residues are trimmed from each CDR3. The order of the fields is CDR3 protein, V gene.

CDR3: ATSRDRQGAEKLF
V: TRBV15

CDR3: ASSPQPAGDTEAF
V: TRBV7-2

CDR3: ASSLPRTGSYEQY
V: TRBV5-6

CDR3: ASSLTGANTGELF
V: TRBV7-9

CDR3: ASSPDRENGFEKLF
V: TRBV3-2

CDR3: SARESTDSYGYT
V: TRBV20-1

CDR3: ASSPGGPRSYNEQF
V: TRBV7-3

CDR3: ASSLMPSGVTDTQY
V: TRBV7-2

CDR3: ASSFRQKNTEAF
V: TRBV5-4

CDR3: AIGWQGKNSPLH
V: TRBV10-3